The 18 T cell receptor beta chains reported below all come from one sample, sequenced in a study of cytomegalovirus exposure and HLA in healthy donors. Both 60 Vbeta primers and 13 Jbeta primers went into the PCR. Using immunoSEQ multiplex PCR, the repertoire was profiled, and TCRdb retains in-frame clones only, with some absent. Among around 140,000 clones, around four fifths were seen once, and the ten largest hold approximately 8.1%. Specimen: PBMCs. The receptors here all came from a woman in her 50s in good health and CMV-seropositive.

CDR3 residues: CAYRRISTDTQYF. The DNA for the CDR3 is TGTGCCTACCGGCGGATAAGCACAGATACGCAGTATTTT. V and J are TRBV30 and TRBJ2-3; D gene uncertain. The CDR3 sequence is 13 residues long. Per the germline V gene, CDR1 is GTSNPN and CDR2 is SVGIG (reference sequence). V dropped 7 bases and J dropped 0 bases, with 11 bases sitting between them.

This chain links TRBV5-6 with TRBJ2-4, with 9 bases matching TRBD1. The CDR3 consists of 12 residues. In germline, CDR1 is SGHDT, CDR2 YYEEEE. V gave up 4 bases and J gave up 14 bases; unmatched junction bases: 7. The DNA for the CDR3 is TGTGCCAGCAGCCTGTGGGACAGGGAAGAGTACTTC. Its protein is CASSLWDREEYF.

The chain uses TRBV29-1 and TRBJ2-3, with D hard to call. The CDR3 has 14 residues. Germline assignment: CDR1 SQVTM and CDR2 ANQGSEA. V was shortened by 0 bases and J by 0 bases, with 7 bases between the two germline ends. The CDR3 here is CSVEEQTSTDTQYF. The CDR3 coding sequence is TGCAGCGTTGAAGAACAGACAAGCACAGATACGCAGTATTTT.

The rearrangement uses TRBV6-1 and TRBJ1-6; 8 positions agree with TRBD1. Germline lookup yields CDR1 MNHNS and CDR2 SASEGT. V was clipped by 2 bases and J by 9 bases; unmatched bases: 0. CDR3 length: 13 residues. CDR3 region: CASSEQGASPLHF. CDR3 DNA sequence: TGTGCCAGCAGTGAACAGGGGGCTTCACCCCTCCACTTT.

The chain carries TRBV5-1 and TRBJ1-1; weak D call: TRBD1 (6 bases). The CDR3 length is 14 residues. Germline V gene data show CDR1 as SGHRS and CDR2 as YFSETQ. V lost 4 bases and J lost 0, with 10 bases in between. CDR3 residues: CASSSGQLNTEAFF. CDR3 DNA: TGCGCCAGCAGCAGCGGACAGTTGAACACTGAAGCTTTCTTT.

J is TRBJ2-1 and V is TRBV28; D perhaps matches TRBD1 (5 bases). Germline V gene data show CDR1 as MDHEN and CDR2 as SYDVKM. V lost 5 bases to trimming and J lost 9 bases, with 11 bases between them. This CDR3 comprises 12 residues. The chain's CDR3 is CASSPYTGEQFF. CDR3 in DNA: TGTGCCAGCAGTCCCTATACAGGTGAGCAGTTCTTC.

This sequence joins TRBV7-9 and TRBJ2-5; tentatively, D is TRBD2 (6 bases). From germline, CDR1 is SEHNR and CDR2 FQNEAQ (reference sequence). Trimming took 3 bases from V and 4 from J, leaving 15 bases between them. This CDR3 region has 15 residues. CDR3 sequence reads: CASSFASGVGETQYF. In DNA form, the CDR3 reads TGTGCCAGCAGCTTCGCGTCGGGGGTAGGAGAGACCCAGTACTTC.

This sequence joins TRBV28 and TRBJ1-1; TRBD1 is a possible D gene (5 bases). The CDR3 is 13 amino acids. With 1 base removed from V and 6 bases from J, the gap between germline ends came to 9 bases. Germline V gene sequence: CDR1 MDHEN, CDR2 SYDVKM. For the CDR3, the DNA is TGTGCCAGCAGTTTATTAAGACAGCCTGAAGCTTTCTTT. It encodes CASSLLRQPEAFF. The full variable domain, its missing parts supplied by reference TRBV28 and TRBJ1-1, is DVKVTQSSRYLVKRTGEKVFLECVQDMDHENMFWYRQDPGLGLRLIYFSYDVKMKEKGDIPEGYSVSREKKERFSLILESASTNQTSMYLCASSLLRQPEAFFGQGTRLTVV.

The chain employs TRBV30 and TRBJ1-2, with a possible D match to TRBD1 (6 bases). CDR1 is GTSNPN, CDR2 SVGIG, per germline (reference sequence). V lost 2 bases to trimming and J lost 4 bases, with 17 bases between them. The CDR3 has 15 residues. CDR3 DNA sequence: TGTGCCTGGAGTTCGCCCCAGACAGGTGGCTATGGCTACACCTTC. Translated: CAWSSPQTGGYGYTF.

The CDR3 coding sequence is TGTGCCAGCAGCTTCTTACAGGGAGGGCCCTACGAGCAGTACTTC. Its translation is CASSFLQGGPYEQYF. This sequence joins TRBV11-2 and TRBJ2-7, with D possibly matching TRBD2 (7 bases). Trimming took off 3 bases at V and 2 bases at J, with 14 bases between the two ends. Germline lookup yields CDR1 SGHAT and CDR2 FQNNGV. CDR3 length equals 15 residues.

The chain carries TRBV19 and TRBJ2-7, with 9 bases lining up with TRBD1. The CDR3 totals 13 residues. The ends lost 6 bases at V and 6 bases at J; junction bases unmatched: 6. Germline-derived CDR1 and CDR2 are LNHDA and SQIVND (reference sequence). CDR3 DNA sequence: TGTGCCAGTAGCCGGGACAGGGAGGGCGAGCAGTACTTC. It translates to CASSRDREGEQYF.

Here the CDR3 DNA reads TGTGCCAGCAGTCCTTGGGGGAGGTCTGAGACCCAGTACTTC. This translates into CASSPWGRSETQYF. J is TRBJ2-5 and V is TRBV28, with a possible D match to TRBD2 (6 bases). V was cut by 5 bases and J by 5 bases, with 15 bases left in between. This CDR3 has 14 amino acids. CDR1 is MDHEN, CDR2 SYDVKM, per germline. The full variable domain, with the rest looked up from reference TRBV28 and TRBJ2-5, is DVKVTQSSRYLVKRTGEKVFLECVQDMDHENMFWYRQDPGLGLRLIYFSYDVKMKEKGDIPEGYSVSREKKERFSLILESASTNQTSMYLCASSPWGRSETQYFGPGTRLLVL.

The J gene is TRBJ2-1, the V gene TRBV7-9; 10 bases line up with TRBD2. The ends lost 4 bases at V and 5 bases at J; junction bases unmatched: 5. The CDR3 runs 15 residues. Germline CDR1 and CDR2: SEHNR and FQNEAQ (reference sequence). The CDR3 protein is CASSSQAGGNNEQFF. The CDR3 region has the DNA TGTGCCAGCAGCTCTCAAGCGGGAGGGAACAATGAGCAGTTCTTC.

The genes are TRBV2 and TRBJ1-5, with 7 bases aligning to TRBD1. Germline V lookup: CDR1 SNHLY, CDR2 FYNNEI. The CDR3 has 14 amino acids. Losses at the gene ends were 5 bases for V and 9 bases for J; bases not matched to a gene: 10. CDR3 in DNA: TGTGCCAGCAGTCCGACAGGGCCCCGGGGGCCCCAGCATTTT. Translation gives CASSPTGPRGPQHF.

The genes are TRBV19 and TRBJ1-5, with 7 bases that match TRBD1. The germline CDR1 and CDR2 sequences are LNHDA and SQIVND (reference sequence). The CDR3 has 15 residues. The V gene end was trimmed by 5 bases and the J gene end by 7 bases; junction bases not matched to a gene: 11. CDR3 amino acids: CASSPWTQGDQPQHF. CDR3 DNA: TGTGCCAGTAGTCCATGGACTCAGGGGGACCAGCCCCAGCATTTT.

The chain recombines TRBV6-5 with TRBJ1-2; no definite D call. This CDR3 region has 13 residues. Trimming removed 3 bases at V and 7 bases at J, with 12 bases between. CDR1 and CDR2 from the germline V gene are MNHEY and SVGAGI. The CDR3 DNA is TGTGCCAGCAGTTATCGGTCCCCTCCTGGCTACACCTTC. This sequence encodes CASSYRSPPGYTF.

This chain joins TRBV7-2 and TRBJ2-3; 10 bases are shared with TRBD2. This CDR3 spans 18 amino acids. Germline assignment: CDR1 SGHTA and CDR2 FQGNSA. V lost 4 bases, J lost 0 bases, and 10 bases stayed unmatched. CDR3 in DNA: TGTGCCAGCAGCTACAAGCGGGGGGGCGACGGGAGCACAGATACGCAGTATTTT. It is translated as CASSYKRGGDGSTDTQYF.

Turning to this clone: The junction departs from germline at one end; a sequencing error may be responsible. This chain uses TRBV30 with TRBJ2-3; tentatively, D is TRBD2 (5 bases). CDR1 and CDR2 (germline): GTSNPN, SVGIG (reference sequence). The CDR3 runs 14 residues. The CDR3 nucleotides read TGTGCCTGGAGTGGGGTAGCGAGCACAAATACGCAGTATTTT. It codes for CAWSGVASTNTQYF.